These T cell receptor beta chains were read from a single sample in a study of cytomegalovirus exposure and HLA in healthy donors. Data came from immunoSEQ multiplex PCR; TCRdb stores just in-frame clones and leaves some out. The sample has 150,000 or so clones; about 72% are singletons. The sequencing input was PBMCs. Receptors originate from a human donor in good health. The CDR3 runs from the conserved cysteine through the conserved F or W. D genes are given only for firm matches. Not all rows give a size; the values are once, few, many and, for expanded clones, a class.

size	V	J	D	DNA	CDR3
.	TRBV5-4	TRBJ1-1	.	TGTGCCACTCAGCGGGGGGGCACTGAAGCTTTCTTT	CATQRGGTEAFF
.	TRBV4-1	TRBJ1-4	.	TGCGCCAGCAGCCAACGGGACAACGCTAATGAAAAACTGTTTTTT	CASSQRDNANEKLFF
.	TRBV6-1	TRBJ2-7	.	TGTGCCAGCAGTGCACTATTTCAGGGCCTGACGTATAGGGGGCAGTACTTC	CASSALFQGLTYRGQYF
few	TRBV7-6	TRBJ2-3	TRBD2	TGTGCCAGCAGCTGGCAAGCGGGGGAGCCCACAGATACGCAGTATTTT	CASSWQAGEPTDTQYF
.	TRBV7-9	TRBJ1-2	TRBD1	TGTGCCAGCAGCTTAGGGACAGGGTTTAGTGGCTACACCTTC	CASSLGTGFSGYTF
.	TRBV11-3	TRBJ1-1	.	TGTGCCAGCAGCTTAGGGGACTACACTGAAGCTTTCTTT	CASSLGDYTEAFF
.	TRBV29-1	TRBJ1-4	TRBD1	TGCAGCGTTTGGGGAACAGGGGGTGAAAAACTGTTTTTT	CSVWGTGGEKLFF
.	TRBV5-4	TRBJ1-2	.	TGTGCCAGCAGCTCACTAGAGGACAGCGCCTTAAACTATGGCTACACCTTC	CASSSLEDSALNYGYTF
.	TRBV5-4	TRBJ1-3	.	TGTGCCAGCACAAAACGGACGGGATCCTCTGGAAACACCATATATTTT	CASTKRTGSSGNTIYF
.	TRBV5-6	TRBJ1-2	TRBD1	TGTGCCAGCAGCGGGACAGGGGGAGAGTATGGCTACACCTTC	CASSGTGGEYGYTF
.	TRBV5-1	TRBJ2-2	.	TGCGCCAGCAGCTTGTTTGCGCAGGGGAACACCGGGGAGCTGTTTTTT	CASSLFAQGNTGELFF
.	TRBV6-1	TRBJ1-6	.	TGTGCCATCACAGATAGCTCCTATAATTCACCCCTCCACTTT	CAITDSSYNSPLHF
.	TRBV4-3	TRBJ2-2	TRBD1	TGCGCCAGCAGCCAAGGACAGGGGTTGCGGACCGGGGAGCTGTTTTTT	CASSQGQGLRTGELFF
.	TRBV5-5	TRBJ2-7	.	TGTGCCAGCAGCTGGGACGACAGGAGCCCCTCCTACGAGCAGTACTTC	CASSWDDRSPSYEQYF
.	TRBV6-1	TRBJ1-6	.	TGTGCCAGCAGTGAACTCACAGGCTCCAATTCACCCCTCCACTTT	CASSELTGSNSPLHF
.	TRBV13	TRBJ2-1	TRBD1	TGTGCCAGCAGCTACGGGACAGGTTCTCGCAATGAGCAGTTCTTC	CASSYGTGSRNEQFF
.	TRBV18	TRBJ2-2	TRBD1	TGTGCCAGCGCACTGTCCGGGACAGTTAGCTCCGGGGAGCTGTTTTTT	CASALSGTVSSGELFF
.	TRBV9	TRBJ2-7	TRBD1	TGTGCCAGTTCGACCGGGACAGGGGGGTACGAGCAGTACTTC	CASSTGTGGYEQYF
.	TRBV6-5	TRBJ2-7	TRBD1	TGTGCCAGCAGGGTGCAGGGGGCCCTCTACGAGCAGTACTTC	CASRVQGALYEQYF
few	TRBV19	TRBJ2-5	.	TGTGCCAGTAGTAAGGGGGTGGAGGAGACCCAGTACTTC	CASSKGVEETQYF
.	TRBV19	TRBJ1-4	.	TGTGCCAGTAGTATCACGGACACCCGTTTGGAAAAACTGTTTTTT	CASSITDTRLEKLFF
.	TRBV7-9	TRBJ1-6	.	TGTGCCAGCAGCTTGACAGCTTTCGATTCACCCCTCCACTTT	CASSLTAFDSPLHF
.	TRBV6-6	TRBJ1-5	TRBD1	TGTGCCAGCGCCCCCCCGGGACAGACATATCAGCCCCAGCATTTT	CASAPPGQTYQPQHF
.	TRBV15	TRBJ2-2	.	TGTGCCACCAGCCGGACAGGGGGGCTAGCGGGGGGGAACACCGGGGAGCTGTTTTTT	CATSRTGGLAGGNTGELFF
few	TRBV7-9	TRBJ1-4	.	TGTGCCAGCCGCGGTTTTGCCGCTAATGAAAAACTGTTTTTT	CASRGFAANEKLFF